This T cell receptor beta chain was identified in a study of T-cell memory formation after mild COVID-19. Study details: Largely donor-specific TCR clusters were found. Study observations and caveats: Several responding clones turned up in pre-infection memory, indicating that cross-reactive memory may have taken part. Still unconfirmed is whether the second-wave clones peaking on day 37 recognized SARS-CoV-2.

TCR alpha and TCR beta cDNA libraries carrying sample barcodes and UMIs came from 5'RACE with constant-segment primers. TCRdb independently ran MiXCR on the 5' RACE reads; one entry per CDR3 protein. The table lists around 450,000 distinct CDR3 sequences, 15% to 25% of them singletons. The table lists this clonotype with a few counts. Its antigen remains unknown. Sequences were obtained from PBMCs or a T cell subset sorted from them (not recorded which). The receptor comes from an adult woman who had mild COVID-19 (a few samples of this study predate the infection). Cell type and time point are not known.

The CDR3 coding sequence is TGCAGTGCTAAGGGTCCAGCCGCAGATACGCAGTATTTT. Translating it yields CSAKGPAADTQYF. The rearrangement joins TRBV20-1 to TRBJ2-3; D not resolved. The V and J ends lost 4 bases and 4 bases respectively, with 12 bases between them. The germline gives CDR1 DFQATT, CDR2 SNEGSKA (reference sequence). This CDR3 comprises 13 residues.